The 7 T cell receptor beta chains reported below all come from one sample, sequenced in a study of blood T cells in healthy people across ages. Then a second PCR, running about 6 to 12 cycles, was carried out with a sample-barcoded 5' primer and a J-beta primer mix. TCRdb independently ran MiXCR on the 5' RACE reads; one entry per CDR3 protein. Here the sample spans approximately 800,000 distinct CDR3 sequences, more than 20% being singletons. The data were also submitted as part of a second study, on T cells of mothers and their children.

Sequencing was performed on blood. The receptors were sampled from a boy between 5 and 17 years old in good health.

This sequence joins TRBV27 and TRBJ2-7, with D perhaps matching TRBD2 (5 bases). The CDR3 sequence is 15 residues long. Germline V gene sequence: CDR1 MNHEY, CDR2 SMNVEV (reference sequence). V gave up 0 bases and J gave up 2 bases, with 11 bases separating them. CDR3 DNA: TGTGCCAGCAGTTTATCTCCAGTCGGGACCTACGAGCAGTACTTC. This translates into CASSLSPVGTYEQYF.

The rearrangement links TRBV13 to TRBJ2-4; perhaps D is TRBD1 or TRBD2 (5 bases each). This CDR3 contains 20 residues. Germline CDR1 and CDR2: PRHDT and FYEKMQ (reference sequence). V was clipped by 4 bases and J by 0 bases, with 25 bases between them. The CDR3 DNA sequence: TGTGCCAGCAGCTCCACGCTTGGGACCGCCACCACTCGAGCCAAAAACATTCAGTACTTC. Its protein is CASSSTLGTATTRAKNIQYF. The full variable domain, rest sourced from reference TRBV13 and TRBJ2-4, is AAGVIQSPRHLIKEKRETATLKCYPIPRHDTVYWYQQGPGQDPQFLISFYEKMQSDKGSIPDRFSAQQFSDYHSELNMSSLELGDSALYFCASSSTLGTATTRAKNIQYFGAGTRLSVL.

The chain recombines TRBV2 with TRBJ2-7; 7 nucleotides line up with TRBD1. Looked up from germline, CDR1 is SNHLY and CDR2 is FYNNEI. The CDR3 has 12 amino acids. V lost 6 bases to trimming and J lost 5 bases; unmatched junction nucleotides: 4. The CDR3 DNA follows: TGTGCCAGCAGCCAACAGGGGAACGAGCAGTACTTC. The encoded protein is CASSQQGNEQYF.

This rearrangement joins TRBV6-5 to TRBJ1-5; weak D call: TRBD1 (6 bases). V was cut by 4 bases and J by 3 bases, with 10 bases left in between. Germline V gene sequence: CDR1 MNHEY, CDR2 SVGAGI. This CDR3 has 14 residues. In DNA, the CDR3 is TGTGCCAGCAGTTCCCGGGACACCAATCAGCCCCAGCATTTT. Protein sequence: CASSSRDTNQPQHF.

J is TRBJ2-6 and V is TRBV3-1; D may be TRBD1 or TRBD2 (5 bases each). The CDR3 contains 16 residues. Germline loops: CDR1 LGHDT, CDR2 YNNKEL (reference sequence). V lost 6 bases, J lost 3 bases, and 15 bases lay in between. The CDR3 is CASSPRWGYGANVLTF. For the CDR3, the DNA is TGTGCCAGCAGTCCCCGTTGGGGGTATGGGGCCAACGTCCTGACTTTC.

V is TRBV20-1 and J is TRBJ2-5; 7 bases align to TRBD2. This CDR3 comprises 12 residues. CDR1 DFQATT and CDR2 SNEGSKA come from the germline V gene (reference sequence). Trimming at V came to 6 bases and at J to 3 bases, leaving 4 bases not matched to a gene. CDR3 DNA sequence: TGCAGTGCCGGCGGGGGTGAAGAGACCCAGTACTTC. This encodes CSAGGGEETQYF.

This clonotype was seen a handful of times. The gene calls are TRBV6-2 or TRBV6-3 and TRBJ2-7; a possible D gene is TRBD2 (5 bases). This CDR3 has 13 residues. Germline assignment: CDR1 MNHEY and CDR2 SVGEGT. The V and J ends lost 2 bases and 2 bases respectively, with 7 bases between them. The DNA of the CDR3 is TGTGCCAGCAGTTACCGGGGTGCCTACGAGCAGTACTTC. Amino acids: CASSYRGAYEQYF.